This T cell receptor beta chain is from a study of glioma-infiltrating T cells. Between the trimmed V and J ends, which lost 4 bases and 1 base, there was a span of 7 bases. The CDR3 runs to 13 residues. Germline V gives CDR1 MNHNS, CDR2 SASEGT. There are many counts of this clonotype. The iRepertoire nested amplicon-rescue multiplex PCR amplified TCR alpha and beta CDR3s from RNA. TCRdb itself ran the multiplex PCR reads through MiXCR, one entry per CDR3 protein. Of 150,000 to 200,000 distinct CDR3 sequences listed, approximately 40% are singletons. J is TRBJ1-1 and V is TRBV6-1; no clear D. The TCR comes from a human donor with low-grade glioma or glioblastoma, undergoing nonglioma brain surgery, or in good health (not recorded which). The sequencing input was glioma tissue, nonneoplastic brain tissue, or PBMCs (not recorded which). CDR3 nucleotides: TGTGCCAGCAGTGTTAGCAGGAACACTGAAGCTTTCTTT. It codes for CASSVSRNTEAFF.